These 7 T cell receptor beta chains originate from one sample sequenced in a study of stem cell transplantation in POMP-related autoinflammatory disease. TCRdb's copy holds only in-frame clones and misses some; the assay was immunoSEQ multiplex PCR. The sample has around 9,000 clones, about nine tenths seen once. The sequencing used CD8+ T cells from PBMCs, collected after stem cell transplantation. The receptors originated from a human patient with POMP-related autoinflammation and immune dysregulation (PRAID). Some of these T cells may belong to the graft donor.

The rearrangement joins TRBV12-3 or TRBV12-4 to TRBJ2-5, with 7 bases identical to TRBD2. The J segment lost 4 bases and the V segment lost 8 bases, leaving 4 bases of the junction unmatched. The CDR3 is 12 residues long. CDR3 coding DNA: TGTGCCAGCCGGGGAGGGCGAGAGACCCAGTACTTC. The encoded protein is CASRGGRETQYF.

The rearrangement links TRBV4-1 to TRBJ2-5; D may be TRBD1 (5 bases). Trimming left V 0 bases short and J 0 bases short, with 8 bases between. The CDR3 covers 15 residues. Germline CDR1 reads MGHRA; CDR2 reads YSYEKL. CDR3 coding DNA: TGCGCCAGCAGCCAAGATGAAGGGGACCAAGAGACCCAGTACTTC. Protein: CASSQDEGDQETQYF.

The rearrangement uses TRBV11-2 and TRBJ1-1, with D uncertain. From germline, CDR1 is SGHAT and CDR2 FQNNGV. The CDR3 contains 11 residues. The V gene lost 10 bases and the J gene lost 6 bases, with 12 bases spanning the gap. The CDR3 nucleotides read TGTGCCACCCGTGGCGGCCCTGAAGCTTTCTTT. It translates to CATRGGPEAFF.

The chain couples TRBV6-5 to TRBJ1-1; a weak D match, TRBD1 (5 bases). CDR1 is MNHEY and CDR2 is SVGAGI in the germline V gene. The CDR3 is made up of 13 amino acids. The V and J ends lost 3 bases and 4 bases respectively, with 9 bases between them. The CDR3: CASSYGGVTEAFF. CDR3 bases: TGTGCCAGCAGTTATGGGGGGGTCACTGAAGCTTTCTTT.

The chain carries TRBV4-2 and TRBJ2-5; 8 bases match TRBD1. This CDR3 contains 13 residues. From germline, CDR1 is LGHNA and CDR2 YNFKEQ. The ends lost 4 bases at V and 5 bases at J; junction bases unmatched: 3. CDR3 protein: CASSPTGEETQYF. As DNA, the CDR3 is TGTGCCAGCAGCCCGACAGGGGAGGAGACCCAGTACTTC.

The rearrangement joins TRBV7-2 to TRBJ1-2; 7 positions match TRBD1. The V segment lost 4 bases and the J segment 1 base; nucleotides outside the gene matches: 0. Germline loops: CDR1 SGHTA, CDR2 FQGNSA. The CDR3 is made up of 13 amino acids. The DNA for the CDR3 is TGTGCCAGCAGCTGGGACAGTAACTATGGCTACACCTTC. This translates into CASSWDSNYGYTF.

The chain is built from TRBV9 and TRBJ2-3, with D perhaps matching TRBD1 (5 bases). Trimming stripped 0 bases from V and 2 bases from J, with 13 bases between. There are 16 residues in the CDR3. CDR1 and CDR2 (germline): SGDLS, YYNGEE. This CDR3 is CASSVAEGAHTDTQYF. The CDR3 DNA sequence: TGTGCCAGCAGCGTAGCCGAAGGGGCACACACAGATACGCAGTATTTT.